The text below deals with one T cell receptor (beta chain). The target of this receptor is not known. No base qualities exist here, and no much larger clone lies one base off it. Based on the germline V gene (reference sequence), the CDR1 and CDR2 sequences are LNHDA and SQIVND. Including cysteine and phenylalanine, the CDR3 has 14 amino acids. The kept DNA is CDR3 alone, 42 bases in frame from the first base. Trimming removed 5 bases from V and 7 bases from J, leaving 12 bases between the germline ends. This record comes from a study of blood T cell repertoires in COVID-19 (dated by TCRdb to 2020 to 2022). Notes on the research overall: Samples covering the acute and convalescent phases of COVID-19 were provided by collaborators in the United States, Italy and Spain. The material from the prospective study consisted of cDNA or gDNA derived from T cells, B-cell-depleted T cells, or PBMCs. Deeply sampled blood TCRbeta repertoires from subjects exposed to, actively infected with, or recovered from COVID-19 were included in the dataset. A freely available public database, intended as a resource for researchers studying the immune response to SARS-CoV-2, is where the repertoires were released. Samples came from the ongoing ImmuneRACE study (first 160 participants) plus 1,254 subjects from 6 global collaborators. Nearly every sample came with metadata listing a de-identified subject ID, COVID-19 status, age in years and sex. Where available, HLA class I and class II types were obtained from metadata supplied by the sample provider rather than from assay-based typing. The paper's findings and limits, for the study overall: How much clinical and demographic metadata was included differed by source and by participant, and the metadata was provided uncurated.

Whole blood was collected in K2EDTA tubes by collaborating institutions according to the institutions' own protocols. For TCRbeta analysis, collaborator samples were shipped as frozen whole blood, as isolated PBMCs, or as DNA extracted from either sample type. TCRbeta CDR3 regions were amplified from genomic DNA by means of the immunoSEQ Assay, a bias-controlled multiplex PCR. The source study handled its data this way. Nucleated cell counts per sample were estimated from amplification of reference gene primers within the assay. To quantify the absolute abundance of each unique TCRbeta CDR3 rearrangement, sequence reads were collapsed and filtered. For each sample, productive Simpson clonality was calculated by taking the square root of Simpson's diversity index across productive rearrangements. TCRdb stores this immuneACCESS table with in-frame sequences only. Part of the clones is absent; in the studies checked, under half of the shortfall reflects unresolved V genes, and no reason is known for the rest. V, J and clone size reflect that table, while D and trimming were determined from the DNA. The sample table shows around 380,000 clones, and approximately 80% are seen once. The ten largest clones add up to over 0.95% of the sample.

The receptor comes from a human donor with acute or convalescent COVID-19. The donor label of this sample is uncertain. The chain is encoded by TRBV19 joined to TRBJ1-6; a tentative D match to TRBD1 spans 5 bases. The specimen sequenced was peripheral blood. CDR3 region: CASSSGLRNSPLHF. The DNA is as follows: TGTGCCAGTAGTTCGGGACTAAGGAATTCACCCCTCCACTTT.